This T cell receptor (beta chain) was documented in a study of beta chain features in type 1 diabetes. Since all of the isolated RNA was reverse transcribed, expressed TCRB transcripts were what got sequenced. Measured with immunoSEQ multiplex PCR; TCRdb has only the in-frame clones, and not every one. The sample has just over 600,000 clones; 15% to 17% are singletons. A single heparinised draw of roughly 100 mL on average was taken per donor. This clone has only a few counts. The CDR3 is made up of 17 amino acids. The V segment lost 0 bases and the J segment 4 bases; nucleotides outside the gene matches: 5. The germline CDR1 and CDR2 sequences are SGHTA and FQGTGA.

The clonotype was recovered from a man between 18 and 35 years old in good health. The chain links TRBV7-3 to TRBJ2-2; 10 positions match TRBD2. The source material was naive CD4+ T cells from blood. The CDR3 reads CASSLTRIAGGTGELFF. The CDR3 DNA is TGTGCCAGCAGCTTAACGCGGATAGCGGGAGGCACCGGGGAGCTGTTTTTT.